The 10 T cell receptor beta chains listed next were all sequenced from one sample in a study of multiple sclerosis patients with progressive multifocal leukoencephalopathy. Noted time point: before natalizumab initiation. The method was immunoSEQ multiplex PCR; TCRdb's version includes in-frame clones alone and lacks a portion of them. The profile covers under 35,000 clones, with around 93% appearing a single time and 1.9% taken by the ten largest. Sequenced sample: PBMCs. These receptors all come from a man under 40 with multiple sclerosis.

The chain has TRBV12-2 and TRBJ2-7; TRBD1 is the table's D call, not checked against the DNA. TRBV12-2 is flagged as a pseudogene. This CDR3 has 14 residues. The CDR3 loop is CASRLATEPTRQYV. The CDR3 coding sequence is TGTGCAAGTCGCTTAGCGACAGAGCCTACGAGGCAGTACGTC.

V is TRBV19 and J is TRBJ2-6, with D perhaps TRBD1 (5 bases). V lost 6 bases, J lost 0 bases, and 15 bases lay in between. The CDR3 runs 17 residues. Germline V gene sequence: CDR1 LNHDA, CDR2 SQIVND (reference sequence). The CDR3 region has the DNA TGTGCCAGTAGCCCCTTTGACAGTTCCTCTGGGGCCAACGTCCTGACTTTC. This codes for CASSPFDSSSGANVLTF.

V is TRBV13 and J is TRBJ2-1; TRBD2 agrees at 13 bases. This CDR3 has 20 amino acids. Germline trimming cut 5 bases from V and 5 bases from J; bases unmatched to any gene: 18. Germline CDR1 reads PRHDT; CDR2 reads FYEKMQ (reference sequence). The CDR3 DNA reads TGTGCCAGCAGCGCCGGCGAGGGGGAACTAGCGGGAGGGCCTCACAATGAGCAGTTCTTC. Translating it yields CASSAGEGELAGGPHNEQFF. The full variable domain, with the rest looked up from reference TRBV13 and TRBJ2-1, is AAGVIQSPRHLIKEKRETATLKCYPIPRHDTVYWYQQGPGQDPQFLISFYEKMQSDKGSIPDRFSAQQFSDYHSELNMSSLELGDSALYFCASSAGEGELAGGPHNEQFFGPGTRLTVL.

Only a few counts were recorded for this clone. The chain carries TRBV4-3 and TRBJ1-3; TRBD1 is a possible D gene (5 bases). CDR3 size: 16 residues. In germline, CDR1 is LGHNA, CDR2 YSLEER. Trimming pared 0 bases from V and 0 bases from J, leaving 9 bases between. CDR3 residues: CASSQDLTVSGNTIYF. In DNA, the CDR3 is TGCGCCAGCAGCCAAGATTTGACAGTCTCTGGAAACACCATATATTTT.

This chain links TRBV4-3 with TRBJ1-2; no clear D. This CDR3 has 17 residues. The V gene's germline CDR1 is LGHNA and CDR2 YSLEER. The V end lost 0 bases, the J end lost 2 bases, and 16 bases lay between the germline ends. Written as DNA, the CDR3 is TGCGCCAGCAGCCAAGATAAAAGTACGGACGGCAACTATGGCTACACCTTC. Amino acid sequence: CASSQDKSTDGNYGYTF.

V is TRBV15 and J is TRBJ1-2; D unclear. V gave up 5 bases and J gave up 8 bases, with 18 bases separating them. This CDR3 has 14 amino acids. Germline CDR1 and CDR2: LNHNV and YYDKDF (reference sequence). The CDR3 sequence: CATSSRASTGGYTF. The CDR3 nucleotides are TGTGCCACCAGCTCAAGGGCCTCCACGGGAGGCTACACCTTC.

The chain links TRBV19 to TRBJ1-6; possible D gene TRBD1, 5 bases. V lost 7 bases and J 5 bases, leaving 18 bases between the germline ends. CDR3 size: 16 residues. Germline V gene sequence: CDR1 LNHDA, CDR2 SQIVND (reference sequence). CDR3 residues: CASNVWGSGNNSPLHF. CDR3 nucleotide sequence: TGTGCCAGTAATGTATGGGGGAGTGGCAATAATTCACCCCTCCACTTT.

The rearrangement joins TRBV4-1 to TRBJ2-2; D ambiguous. The V gene's germline CDR1 is MGHRA and CDR2 YSYEKL. The CDR3 loop spans 12 amino acids. V was cut by 3 bases and J by 6 bases, with 5 bases left in between. For the CDR3, the DNA is TGCGCCAGCAGCCAGAAAGCCGGGGAGCTGTTTTTT. Protein: CASSQKAGELFF.

This clone was detected only once. V and J are TRBV6-1 and TRBJ2-7, with 7 bases lining up with TRBD1. This CDR3 region has 14 residues. CDR1 is MNHNS, CDR2 SASEGT, per germline. V was clipped by 7 bases and J by 3 bases; unmatched bases: 9. The chain's CDR3 is CASNRQGGIYEQYV. In nucleotides, the CDR3 is TGTGCCAGCAACAGACAGGGCGGTATCTACGAGCAGTACGTC.

The chain recombines TRBV30 with TRBJ2-5, with 8 bases lining up with TRBD1. The germline gives CDR1 GTSNPN, CDR2 SVGIG (reference sequence). V was clipped by 2 bases and J by 1 base; unmatched bases: 3. The CDR3 has 14 residues. The CDR3 loop reads CAWSTGQGQETQYF. The CDR3, as DNA: TGTGCCTGGAGTACTGGACAGGGCCAAGAGACCCAGTACTTC.